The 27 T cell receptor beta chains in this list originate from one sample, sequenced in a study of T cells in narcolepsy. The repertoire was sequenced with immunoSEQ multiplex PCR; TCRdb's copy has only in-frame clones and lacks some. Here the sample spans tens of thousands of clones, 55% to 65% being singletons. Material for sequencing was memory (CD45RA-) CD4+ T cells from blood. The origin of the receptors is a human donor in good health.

The CDR3 sequence: CASSLGRDTQYF. CDR3 coding DNA: TGTGCCAGCAGCTTAGGTAGAGATACGCAGTATTTT. The chain employs TRBV11-2 and TRBJ2-3; D call uncertain. Germline CDR1 and CDR2: SGHAT and FQNNGV. The length of the CDR3 is 12 residues. Deletions cut 1 base from V and 5 bases from J, with 4 bases between.

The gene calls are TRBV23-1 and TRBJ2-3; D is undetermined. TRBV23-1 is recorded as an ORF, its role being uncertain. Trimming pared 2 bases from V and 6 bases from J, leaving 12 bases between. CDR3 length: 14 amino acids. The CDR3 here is CASSQNVKGDTQYF. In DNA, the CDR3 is TGCGCCAGCAGTCAAAATGTGAAAGGGGATACGCAGTATTTT.

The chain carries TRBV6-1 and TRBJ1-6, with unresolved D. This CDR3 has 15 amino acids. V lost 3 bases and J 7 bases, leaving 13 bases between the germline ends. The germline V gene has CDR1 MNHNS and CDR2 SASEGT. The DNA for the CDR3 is TGTGCCAGCAGTGATCGCCCTTATGGGAATTCACCCCTCCACTTT. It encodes CASSDRPYGNSPLHF.

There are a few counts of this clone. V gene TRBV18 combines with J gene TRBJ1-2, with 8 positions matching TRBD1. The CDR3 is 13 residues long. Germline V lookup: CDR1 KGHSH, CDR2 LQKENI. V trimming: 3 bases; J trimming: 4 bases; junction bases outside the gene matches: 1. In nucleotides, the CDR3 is TGTGCCAGCTCACCGGGACAGGCCTATGGCTACACCTTC. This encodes CASSPGQAYGYTF.

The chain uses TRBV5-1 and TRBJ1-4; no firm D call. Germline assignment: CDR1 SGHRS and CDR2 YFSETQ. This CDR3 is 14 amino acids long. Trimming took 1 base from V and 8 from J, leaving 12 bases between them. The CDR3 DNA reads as TGCGCCAGCAGCTTGAACCCCCGAGGCGAAAAACTGTTTTTT. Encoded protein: CASSLNPRGEKLFF.

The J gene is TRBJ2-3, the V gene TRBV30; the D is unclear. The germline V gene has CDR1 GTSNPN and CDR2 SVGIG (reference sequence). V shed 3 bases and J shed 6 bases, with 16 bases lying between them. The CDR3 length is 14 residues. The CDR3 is CAWSKGTFGDTQYF. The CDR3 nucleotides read TGTGCCTGGAGCAAGGGTACGTTCGGCGATACGCAGTATTTT.

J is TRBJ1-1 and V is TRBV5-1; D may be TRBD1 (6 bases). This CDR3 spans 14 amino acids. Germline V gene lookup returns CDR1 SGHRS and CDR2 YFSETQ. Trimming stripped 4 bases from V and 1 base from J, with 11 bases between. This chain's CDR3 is CASSMEGGNTEAFF. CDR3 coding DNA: TGCGCCAGCAGCATGGAAGGGGGGAACACTGAAGCTTTCTTT. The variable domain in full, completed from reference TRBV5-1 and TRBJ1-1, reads KAGVTQTPRYLIKTRGQQVTLSCSPISGHRSVSWYQQTPGQGLQFLFEYFSETQRNKGNFPGRFSGRQFSNSRSEMNVSTLELGDSALYLCASSMEGGNTEAFFGQGTRLTVV.

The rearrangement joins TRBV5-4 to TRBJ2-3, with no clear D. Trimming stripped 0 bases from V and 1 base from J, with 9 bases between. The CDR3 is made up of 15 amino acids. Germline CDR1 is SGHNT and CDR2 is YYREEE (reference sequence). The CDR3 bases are TGTGCCAGCAGCTTGGGGGGAAGGCGCACAGATACGCAGTATTTT. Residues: CASSLGGRRTDTQYF.

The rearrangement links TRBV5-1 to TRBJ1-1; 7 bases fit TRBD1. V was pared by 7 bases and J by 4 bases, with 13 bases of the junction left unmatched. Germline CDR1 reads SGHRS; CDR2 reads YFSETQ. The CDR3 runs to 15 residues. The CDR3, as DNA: TGCGCCAGCTCCCGGGACAGCGTACAGGTCACTGAAGCTTTCTTT. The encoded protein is CASSRDSVQVTEAFF. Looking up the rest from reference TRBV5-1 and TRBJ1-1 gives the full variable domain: KAGVTQTPRYLIKTRGQQVTLSCSPISGHRSVSWYQQTPGQGLQFLFEYFSETQRNKGNFPGRFSGRQFSNSRSEMNVSTLELGDSALYLCASSRDSVQVTEAFFGQGTRLTVV.

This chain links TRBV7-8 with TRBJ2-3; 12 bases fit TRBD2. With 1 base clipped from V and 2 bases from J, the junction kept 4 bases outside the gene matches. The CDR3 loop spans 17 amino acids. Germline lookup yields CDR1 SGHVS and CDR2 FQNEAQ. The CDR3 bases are TGTGCCAGCAGCTTAGGTGGGACTAGCGGGTACACAGATACGCAGTATTTT. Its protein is CASSLGGTSGYTDTQYF.

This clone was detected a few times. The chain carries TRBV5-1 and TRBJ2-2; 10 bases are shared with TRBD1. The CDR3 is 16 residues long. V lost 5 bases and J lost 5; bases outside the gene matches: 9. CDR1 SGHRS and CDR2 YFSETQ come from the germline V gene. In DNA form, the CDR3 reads TGCGCCAGCAGTTACGGACAGGGGGTTTTTACCGGGGAGCTGTTTTTT. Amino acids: CASSYGQGVFTGELFF.

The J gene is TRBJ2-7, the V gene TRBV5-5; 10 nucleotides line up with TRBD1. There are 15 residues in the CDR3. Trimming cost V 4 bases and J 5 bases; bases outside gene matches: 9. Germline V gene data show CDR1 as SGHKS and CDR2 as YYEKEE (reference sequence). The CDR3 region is CASSATGTGVNEQYF. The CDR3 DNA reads TGTGCCAGCAGCGCGACCGGGACAGGGGTTAACGAGCAGTACTTC.

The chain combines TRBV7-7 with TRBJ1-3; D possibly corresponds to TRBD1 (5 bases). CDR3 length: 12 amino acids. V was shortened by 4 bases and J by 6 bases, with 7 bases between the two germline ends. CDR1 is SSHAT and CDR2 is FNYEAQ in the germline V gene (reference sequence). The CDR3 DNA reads TGTGCCAGCAGCTCGGGGACAAACACCATATATTTT. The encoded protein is CASSSGTNTIYF.

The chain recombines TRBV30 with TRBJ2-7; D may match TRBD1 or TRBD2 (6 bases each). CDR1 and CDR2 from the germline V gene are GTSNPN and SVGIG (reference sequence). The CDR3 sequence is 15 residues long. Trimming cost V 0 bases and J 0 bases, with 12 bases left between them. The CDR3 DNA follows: TGTGCCTGGAGTGTCGGGGGCACTAACTCCTACGAGCAGTACTTC. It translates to CAWSVGGTNSYEQYF.

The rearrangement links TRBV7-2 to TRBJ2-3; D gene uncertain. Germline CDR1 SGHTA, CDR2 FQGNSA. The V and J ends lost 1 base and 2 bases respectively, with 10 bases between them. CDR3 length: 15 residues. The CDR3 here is CASSLVEASTDTQYF. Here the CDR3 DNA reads TGTGCCAGCAGCTTAGTAGAGGCATCCACAGATACGCAGTATTTT.

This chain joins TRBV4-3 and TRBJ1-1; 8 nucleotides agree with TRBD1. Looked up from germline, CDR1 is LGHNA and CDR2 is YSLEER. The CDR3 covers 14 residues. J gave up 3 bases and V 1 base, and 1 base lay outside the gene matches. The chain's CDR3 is CASSQGDRYTEAFF. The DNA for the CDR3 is TGCGCCAGCAGCCAAGGGGACAGGTACACTGAAGCTTTCTTT.

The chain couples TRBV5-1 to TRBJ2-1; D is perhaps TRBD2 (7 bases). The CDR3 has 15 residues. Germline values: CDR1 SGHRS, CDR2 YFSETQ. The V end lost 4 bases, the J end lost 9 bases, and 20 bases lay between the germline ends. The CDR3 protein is CASSPAGGPLGEQFF. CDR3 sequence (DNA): TGCGCCAGCAGCCCGGCCGGGGGGCCCCTCGGTGAGCAGTTCTTC. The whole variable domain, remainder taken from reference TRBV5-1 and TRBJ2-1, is KAGVTQTPRYLIKTRGQQVTLSCSPISGHRSVSWYQQTPGQGLQFLFEYFSETQRNKGNFPGRFSGRQFSNSRSEMNVSTLELGDSALYLCASSPAGGPLGEQFFGPGTRLTVL.

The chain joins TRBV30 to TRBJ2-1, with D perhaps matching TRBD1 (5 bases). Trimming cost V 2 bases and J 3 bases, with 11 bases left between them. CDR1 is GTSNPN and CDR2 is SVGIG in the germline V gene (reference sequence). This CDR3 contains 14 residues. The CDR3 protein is CAWSWGVRYNEQFF. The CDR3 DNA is TGTGCCTGGAGTTGGGGCGTGCGCTACAATGAGCAGTTCTTC.

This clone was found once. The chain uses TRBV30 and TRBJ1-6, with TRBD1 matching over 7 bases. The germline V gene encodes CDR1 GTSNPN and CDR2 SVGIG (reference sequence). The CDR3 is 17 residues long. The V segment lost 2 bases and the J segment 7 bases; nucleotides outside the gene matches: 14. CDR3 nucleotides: TGTGCCTGGAGTCCCCAAAGGGACAGTTTGGGCAATTCACCCCTCCACTTT. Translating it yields CAWSPQRDSLGNSPLHF.

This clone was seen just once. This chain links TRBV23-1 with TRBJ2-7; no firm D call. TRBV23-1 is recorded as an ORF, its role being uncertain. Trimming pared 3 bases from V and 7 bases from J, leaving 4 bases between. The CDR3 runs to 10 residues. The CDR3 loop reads CASSHEEQYF. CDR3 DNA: TGCGCCAGCAGTCATGAAGAGCAGTACTTC.

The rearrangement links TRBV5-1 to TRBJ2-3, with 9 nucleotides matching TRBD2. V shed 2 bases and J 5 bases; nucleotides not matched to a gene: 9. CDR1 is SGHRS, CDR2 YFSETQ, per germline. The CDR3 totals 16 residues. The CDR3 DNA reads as TGCGCCAGCAGCTTCTCTAGCGGGGTAGGGGAAGATACGCAGTATTTT. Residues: CASSFSSGVGEDTQYF. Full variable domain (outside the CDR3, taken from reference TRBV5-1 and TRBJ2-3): KAGVTQTPRYLIKTRGQQVTLSCSPISGHRSVSWYQQTPGQGLQFLFEYFSETQRNKGNFPGRFSGRQFSNSRSEMNVSTLELGDSALYLCASSFSSGVGEDTQYFGPGTRLTVL.

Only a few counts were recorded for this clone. CDR3 nucleotides: TGTGCCAGCTCTCCGGACAGGGGGCGCACCGGGGAGCTGTTTTTT. Amino acids: CASSPDRGRTGELFF. The rearrangement uses TRBV18 and TRBJ2-2; 11 bases match TRBD1. The ends lost 6 bases at V and 4 bases at J; junction bases unmatched: 4. Germline CDR1 is KGHSH and CDR2 is LQKENI. This CDR3 comprises 15 residues.

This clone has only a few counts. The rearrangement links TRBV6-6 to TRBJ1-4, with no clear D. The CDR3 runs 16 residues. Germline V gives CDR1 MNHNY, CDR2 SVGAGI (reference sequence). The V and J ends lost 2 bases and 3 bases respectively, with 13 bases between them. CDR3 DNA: TGTGCCAGCAGTTACGGAAAGGGAATTGCTAATGAAAAACTGTTTTTT. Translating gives CASSYGKGIANEKLFF.

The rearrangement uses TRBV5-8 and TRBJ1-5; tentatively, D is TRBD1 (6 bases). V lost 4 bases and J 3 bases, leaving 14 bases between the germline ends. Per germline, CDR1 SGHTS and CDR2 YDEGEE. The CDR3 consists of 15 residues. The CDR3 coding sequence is TGTGCCAGCAGCCTAGGGGACAAGGTCAATCAGCCCCAGCATTTT. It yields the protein CASSLGDKVNQPQHF.

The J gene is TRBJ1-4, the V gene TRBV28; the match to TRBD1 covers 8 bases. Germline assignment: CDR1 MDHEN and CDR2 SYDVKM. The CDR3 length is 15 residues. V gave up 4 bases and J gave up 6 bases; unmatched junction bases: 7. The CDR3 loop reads CASSSPSGGDEKLFF. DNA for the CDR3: TGTGCCAGCAGTTCCCCCTCAGGGGGCGATGAAAAACTGTTTTTT.

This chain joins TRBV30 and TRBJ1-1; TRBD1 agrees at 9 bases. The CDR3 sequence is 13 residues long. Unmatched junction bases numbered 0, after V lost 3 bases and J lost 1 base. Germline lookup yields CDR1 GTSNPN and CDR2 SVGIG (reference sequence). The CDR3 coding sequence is TGTGCCTGGAGGACAGGGGGGAACACTGAAGCTTTCTTT. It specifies CAWRTGGNTEAFF. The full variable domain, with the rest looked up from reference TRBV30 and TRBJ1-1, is SQTIHQWPATLVQPVGSPLSLECTVEGTSNPNLYWYRQAAGRGLQLLFYSVGIGQISSEVPQNLSASRPQDRQFILSSKKLLLSDSGFYLCAWRTGGNTEAFFGQGTRLTVV.

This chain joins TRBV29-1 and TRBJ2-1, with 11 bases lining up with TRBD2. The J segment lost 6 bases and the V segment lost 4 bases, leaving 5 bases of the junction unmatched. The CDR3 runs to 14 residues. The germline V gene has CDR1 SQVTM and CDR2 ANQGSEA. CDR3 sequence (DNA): TGCAGCGTTGGCCTAGCGGGGGGCTTCAATGAGCAGTTCTTC. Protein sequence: CSVGLAGGFNEQFF.